Listed here is a single T cell receptor (beta chain). Antigen specificity is unknown. V lost 6 bases and J lost 8, with 19 bases in between. CDR1 and CDR2 from the germline V gene are DFQATT and SNEGSKA (reference sequence). The CDR3 sequence is 14 residues long. The record originates from a study of CD8 T cells in ankylosing spondylitis. General study results and limits: Reactive arthritis synovial fluid and blood previously showed some of these motif variants. What appeared characteristic of ankylosing spondylitis blood was a TCR beta motif of eight highly homologous variants. Researchers reportedly found disease-linked clones significantly enriched in matched ankylosing spondylitis synovial fluid.

Each TCR beta library was made by quantitative 5'-RACE that incorporated molecular barcodes. One entry per CDR3 protein results from TCRdb running MiXCR on the 5' RACE reads. In the table there are 150,000 to 200,000 distinct CDR3 sequences, about a third of which are singletons. Sample: synovial fluid, either unsorted or a sorted T cell fraction (not recorded which). The chain links TRBV20-1 to TRBJ1-4, with D possibly TRBD1 on 6 matching bases. The clonotype originates from a male donor with ankylosing spondylitis. CDR3 coding DNA: TGCAGTGCACAGATCACAGGGATGGGGGAAAAACTGTTTTTT. Its translation: CSAQITGMGEKLFF.